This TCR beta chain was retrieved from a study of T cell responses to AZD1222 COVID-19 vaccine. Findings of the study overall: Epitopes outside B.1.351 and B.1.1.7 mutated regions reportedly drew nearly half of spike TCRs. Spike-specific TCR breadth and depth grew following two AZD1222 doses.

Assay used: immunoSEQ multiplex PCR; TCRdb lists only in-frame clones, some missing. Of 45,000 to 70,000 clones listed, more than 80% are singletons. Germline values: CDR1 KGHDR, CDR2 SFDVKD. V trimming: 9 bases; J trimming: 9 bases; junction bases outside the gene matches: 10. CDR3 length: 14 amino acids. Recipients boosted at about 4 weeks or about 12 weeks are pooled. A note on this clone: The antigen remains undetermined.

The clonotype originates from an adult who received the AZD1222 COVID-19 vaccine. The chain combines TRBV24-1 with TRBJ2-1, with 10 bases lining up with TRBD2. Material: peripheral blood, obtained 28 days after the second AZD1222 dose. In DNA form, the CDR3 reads TGTGCCACCGAAAGCGGGAGGGCCAGTGGTGAGCAGTTCTTC. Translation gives CATESGRASGEQFF.